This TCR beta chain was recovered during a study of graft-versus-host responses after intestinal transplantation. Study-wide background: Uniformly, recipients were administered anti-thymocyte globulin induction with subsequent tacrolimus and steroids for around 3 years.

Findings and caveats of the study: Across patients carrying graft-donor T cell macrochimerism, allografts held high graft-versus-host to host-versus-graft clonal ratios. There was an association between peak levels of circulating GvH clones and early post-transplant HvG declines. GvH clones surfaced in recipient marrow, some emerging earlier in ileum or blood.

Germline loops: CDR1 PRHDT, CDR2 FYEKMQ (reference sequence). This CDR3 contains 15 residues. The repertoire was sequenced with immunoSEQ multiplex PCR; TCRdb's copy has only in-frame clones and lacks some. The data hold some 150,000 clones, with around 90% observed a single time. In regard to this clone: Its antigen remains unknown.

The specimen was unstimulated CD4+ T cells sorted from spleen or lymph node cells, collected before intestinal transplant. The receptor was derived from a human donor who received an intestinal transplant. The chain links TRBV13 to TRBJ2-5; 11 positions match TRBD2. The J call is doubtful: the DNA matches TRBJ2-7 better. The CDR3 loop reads CASSLGGTSGYEQYF. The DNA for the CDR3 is TGTGCCAGCAGCTTAGGCGGGACTAGCGGTTACGAGCAGTACTTC.